This TCR beta chain derives from a study of shared clonotypes between healthy human individuals. About the research overall: CD4 naive cells filled three plates per donor, CD4 memory three, CD8 naive two and CD8 memory one.

On this clone: The antigen is unknown.

Deep-level assay runs were performed. This table comes from immunoSEQ multiplex PCR, and its TCRdb copy is limited to in-frame clones, with some not included. The table has some 1,400,000 clones, more than 95% seen once; the top ten hold approximately 1.1%. Study-level points and caveats: In general, naive subsets displayed greater estimated richness than memory subsets did.

The CDR3 runs 14 residues. Trimming removed 11 bases at V and 7 bases at J, with 21 bases between. CDR1 is MDHEN and CDR2 is SYDVKM in the germline V gene. Negatively enriched CD4+ T cells were divided by CD45RA into naive and memory. The receptor comes from a man younger than 40 in good health. The chain links TRBV28 to TRBJ1-5; D remains unclear. The material sequenced was naive CD4+ T cells sorted from blood. The subset denotes: CD45RA+ positively selected. CDR3 nucleotide sequence: TGTGCCGAAAGTTCCGAGGGTTTACGGCAGCCCCAGCATTTT. It codes for CAESSEGLRQPQHF.